A single sample gave rise to the 18 T cell receptor beta chains below, sequenced in a study of metastatic and nonmetastatic thyroid tumors. TCRdb called clones again from the PCR reads with MiXCR. The table shows around 26,000 clones, with approximately 24% occurring only once. Before thyroid surgery, none of the patients had received any treatment. The specimen was blood. The origin of the receptors is a female donor with papillary thyroid cancer or a benign thyroid nodule (not recorded which). Some clones in this sample may be carry-over from other donors' samples.

This clone turned up a few times. CDR3 bases: TGTGCCAGCAGTCAGCTAGGGACAGGAGATCAGCCCCAGCATTTT. This encodes CASSQLGTGDQPQHF. The rearrangement joins TRBV28 to TRBJ1-5; TRBD1 matches at 8 bases. The germline V gene encodes CDR1 MDHEN and CDR2 SYDVKM. The CDR3 covers 15 residues. V lost 5 bases, J lost 5 bases, and 8 bases stayed unmatched.

There are many counts of this clone. The gene calls are TRBV3-1 and TRBJ1-4, with 7 bases lining up with TRBD1. From germline, CDR1 is LGHDT and CDR2 YNNKEL (reference sequence). The CDR3 length is 13 residues. J lost 7 bases, V lost 6 bases, and 5 bases had no gene match. The CDR3 loop reads CASRRQGGEKLFF. The DNA of the CDR3 is TGTGCCAGCAGGCGACAGGGTGGTGAAAAACTGTTTTTT.

The rearrangement joins TRBV5-1 to TRBJ1-5; TRBD1 matches 8 bases. V dropped 4 bases and J dropped 7; count of bases not matched to a gene: 7. This CDR3 region has 14 residues. Germline V lookup: CDR1 SGHRS, CDR2 YFSETQ. CDR3 loop: CASSLGQGYQPQHF. Here the CDR3 DNA reads TGCGCCAGCAGCCTAGGACAGGGTTACCAGCCCCAGCATTTT. Based on the CDR3 plus reference TRBV5-1 and TRBJ1-5, the full variable domain is KAGVTQTPRYLIKTRGQQVTLSCSPISGHRSVSWYQQTPGQGLQFLFEYFSETQRNKGNFPGRFSGRQFSNSRSEMNVSTLELGDSALYLCASSLGQGYQPQHFGDGTRLSIL.

The chain uses TRBV4-2 and TRBJ1-2, with 9 bases identical to TRBD1. Germline CDR1 is LGHNA and CDR2 is YNFKEQ. The V gene end was trimmed by 1 base and the J gene end by 3 bases; junction bases not matched to a gene: 3. The CDR3 extends over 15 amino acids. The CDR3 DNA follows: TGTGCCAGCAGCCAAGGGACAGGGGTTGACTATGGCTACACCTTC. Its protein product is CASSQGTGVDYGYTF.

About this clone: A junction end diverges from the germline sequence, so it may reflect a read error. V and J are TRBV19 and TRBJ1-1; D remains unclear. The CDR3 runs to 13 residues. CDR1 and CDR2 (germline): LNHDA, SQIVND (reference sequence). CDR3 coding DNA: TGTGCAAGTAGTACCCAGGTTAACACTGAAACTTTCTTT. It codes for CASSTQVNTETFF.

With respect to this clone: A much larger clone sits a single nucleotide away, making a read error possible. The chain uses TRBV4-1 and TRBJ2-5; TRBD1 agrees at 7 bases. The CDR3 contains 16 residues. The V gene's germline CDR1 is MGHRA and CDR2 YSYEKL. CDR3: CASSQPTGVGQGTQYF. The CDR3 DNA sequence: TGCGCCAGCAGCCAGCCCACAGGGGTTGGTCAAGGGACCCAGTACTTC.

This clone is medium-sized by share. This chain links TRBV20-1 with TRBJ2-1, with TRBD2 matching 14 bases. This CDR3 has 15 amino acids. Germline V gene sequence: CDR1 DFQATT, CDR2 SNEGSKA (reference sequence). Trimming took 6 bases from V and 3 from J; bases not matched to a gene: 4. CDR3: CSAPGLAGVYNEQFF. The CDR3 nucleotides are TGCAGTGCACCGGGACTAGCGGGAGTCTACAATGAGCAGTTCTTC.

Many counts were recorded for this clone. The rearrangement joins TRBV5-1 to TRBJ1-4; no definite D call. Germline V gene data show CDR1 as SGHRS and CDR2 as YFSETQ. There are 14 residues in the CDR3. Trimming cost V 2 bases and J 6 bases, with 11 bases left between them. The CDR3 loop reads CASSLTVADEKLFF. The CDR3 nucleotides read TGCGCCAGCAGCTTAACGGTTGCTGATGAAAAACTGTTTTTT.

This clone was seen ten or more times. This chain joins TRBV19 and TRBJ2-3; either TRBD1 or TRBD2 may supply D (5 bases each). Per germline, CDR1 LNHDA and CDR2 SQIVND (reference sequence). V was clipped by 10 bases and J by 6 bases, with 17 bases between them. The CDR3 has 13 amino acids. The CDR3 DNA reads TGTGCCACTGGGGGTGCCTCGGCCGATACGCAGTATTTT. Translated: CATGGASADTQYF.

Relative to its sample, this clone is medium-sized (0.01 to 0.1%). V gene TRBV28 combines with J gene TRBJ2-7; 8 bases match TRBD1. CDR1 and CDR2 (germline): MDHEN, SYDVKM. The CDR3 is made up of 14 amino acids. With 6 bases clipped from V and 6 bases from J, the junction kept 10 bases outside the gene matches. The DNA of the CDR3 is TGTGCCAGCAGGGCTCCGGGACAGGTGGTCGAGCAGTACTTC. Translating it yields CASRAPGQVVEQYF.

This clone came up a few times. The chain employs TRBV7-9 and TRBJ2-7, with D perhaps matching TRBD1 or TRBD2 (5 bases each). CDR3 length equals 12 residues. Germline V gives CDR1 SEHNR, CDR2 FQNEAQ (reference sequence). Deletions cut 1 base from V and 9 bases from J, with 10 bases between. The CDR3 sequence is CASSLGDLRQYF. CDR3 coding DNA: TGTGCCAGCAGCTTAGGGGACCTACGGCAGTACTTC.

This clone appeared many times. One junction end does not reproduce the germline sequence, and a read error may be involved. This sequence joins TRBV11-1 and TRBJ2-7, with 9 bases lining up with TRBD1. CDR1 is SGHAT and CDR2 is FQDESV in the germline V gene (reference sequence). The CDR3 length is 16 residues. CDR3 region: CASSLGTGTGIPRTIF. The CDR3 nucleotides are TGTGCCAGCAGCTTGGGGACCGGGACAGGGATCCCGAGAACGATCTTC.

This clone showed up many times. V usage is TRBV10-2 and J usage is TRBJ1-1; weak D call: TRBD1 (6 bases). V shed 3 bases and J shed 1 base, with 6 bases lying between them. CDR1 WSHSY and CDR2 SAAADI come from the germline V gene. This CDR3 has 13 amino acids. CDR3 loop: CASSEGGNTEAFF. Here the CDR3 DNA reads TGCGCCAGCAGTGAAGGGGGGAACACTGAAGCTTTCTTT.

A word on this clone: One end of the junction fails to match germline, which may point to a read error. The V and J genes are TRBV7-3 and TRBJ2-1; perhaps TRBD1 as D (6 bases). CDR1 and CDR2 from the germline V gene are SGHTA and FQGTGA. This CDR3 is built from 15 residues. CDR3 residues: CPSSLQGSRSNEQFF. The CDR3 DNA reads as TGTCCCAGCAGCTTACAGGGTTCAAGGTCGAATGAGCAGTTCTTC.

This clone was detected many times. Other DNA sequences in the sample encode the same CDR3. This chain links TRBV15 with TRBJ1-2, with a weak D call TRBD1 (5 bases). The CDR3 is 15 amino acids. Deletions cut 0 bases from V and 4 bases from J, with 12 bases between. Germline V gene lookup returns CDR1 LNHNV and CDR2 YYDKDF (reference sequence). CDR3 DNA sequence: TGTGCCACCAGCAGAGATCTCGGGGCAGCCTATGGCTACACCTTC. This sequence encodes CATSRDLGAAYGYTF.

Many counts were recorded for this clone. V and J are TRBV20-1 and TRBJ2-1; TRBD2 is a possible D gene (7 bases). The CDR3 extends over 17 amino acids. CDR1 and CDR2 from the germline V gene are DFQATT and SNEGSKA (reference sequence). Trimming left V 0 bases short and J 5 bases short, with 20 bases between. The chain's CDR3 is CSARDQFGAGANNEQFF. DNA for the CDR3: TGCAGTGCTAGAGATCAGTTTGGGGCGGGGGCTAACAATGAGCAGTTCTTC.

This clone was detected ten times or more. This chain joins TRBV11-3 and TRBJ2-6, with D tentatively TRBD1 or TRBD2 (5 bases each). Trimming shortened V by 1 base and J by 0 bases, and 13 bases separated the two germline ends. Germline V gene data show CDR1 as SGHNT and CDR2 as YENEEA. The CDR3 length is 18 residues. DNA of the CDR3: TGTGCCAGCAGCTTAGTAAGGGACGGAACCTCTGGGGCCAACGTCCTGACTTTC. Its protein is CASSLVRDGTSGANVLTF.

This clone is classed as medium-sized. J is TRBJ2-1 and V is TRBV6-1, with D hard to call. The CDR3 totals 11 residues. V was clipped by 5 bases and J by 8 bases, with 7 bases between them. Germline V gene lookup returns CDR1 MNHNS and CDR2 SASEGT. CDR3 nucleotide sequence: TGTGCCAGCAGTTGGGGATATGAGCAGTTCTTC. Protein sequence: CASSWGYEQFF.